The present entry profiles one T cell receptor (beta chain) with its context. As handled by the study authors: Amplification from reference gene primers served as the basis for estimated nucleated cell counts. Using immunoSEQ multiplex PCR, the repertoire was profiled, and TCRdb retains in-frame clones only, with some absent. Clone size and V and J calls were adopted from that table, with D and trimming inferred from the DNA. The sample includes approximately 250,000 clones, about nine tenths seen only once; the top ten take roughly 1.2%. The study recruited people aged roughly 18 to 100 years across approximately 25 US areas. Germline CDR1 is SGHVS and CDR2 is FQNEAQ. Trimming took off 3 bases at V and 0 bases at J, with 9 bases between the two ends. There are 15 residues in the CDR3. This sample was taken from a study of blood T cell repertoires in COVID-19. Study in general: The samples span acute and convalescent COVID-19 from the United States, Italy and Spain. From T cells, B-cell-depleted T cells, or PBMCs came the material, which was cDNA or gDNA.

Sequencing used PBMCs or T cells enriched from blood (not recorded which). The receptor was derived from a woman in her forties with acute COVID-19. The chain employs TRBV7-8 and TRBJ2-1; the D is unclear. The CDR3 spells CASSFYASSYNEQFF. In DNA form, the CDR3 reads TGTGCCAGCAGCTTCTACGCTAGCTCCTACAATGAGCAGTTCTTC.